The 2 T cell receptor beta chains in this list originate from one sample, sequenced in a study of cytomegalovirus exposure and HLA in healthy donors. This table comes from immunoSEQ multiplex PCR, and its TCRdb copy is limited to in-frame clones, with some not included. The profile covers 120,000 to 150,000 clones, with roughly 90% appearing a single time and 3.5% to 5% taken by the ten largest. Sequencing used PBMCs. These receptors came from a man in his late teens or twenties in good health and CMV-seropositive.

The chain couples TRBV18 to TRBJ2-1; 7 nucleotides align to TRBD2. Losses at the gene ends were 4 bases for V and 8 bases for J; bases not matched to a gene: 2. The germline CDR1 and CDR2 sequences are KGHSH and LQKENI. CDR3 length: 12 residues. The CDR3 sequence is CASSQGGDEQFF. In DNA form, the CDR3 reads TGTGCCAGCTCACAGGGAGGGGATGAGCAGTTCTTC. Using reference TRBV18 and TRBJ2-1 for the parts outside the CDR3, the full variable domain is NAGVMQNPRHLVRRRGQEARLRCSPMKGHSHVYWYRQLPEEGLKFMVYLQKENIIDESGMPKERFSAEFPKEGPSILRIQQVVRGDSAAYFCASSQGGDEQFFGPGTRLTVL.

The gene calls are TRBV5-4 and TRBJ2-2, with D maybe TRBD2 (6 bases). The CDR3 runs 14 residues. The V end was cut by 1 base, the J end by 4 bases, with 8 bases between. Germline CDR1 SGHNT, CDR2 YYREEE (reference sequence). The CDR3 loop is CASSLRGGTGELFF. CDR3 nucleotides: TGTGCCAGCAGCTTGCGGGGAGGCACCGGGGAGCTGTTTTTT.